This T cell receptor (beta chain) comes out of a study of T cells in narcolepsy. About the research overall: Enrolled donors included narcolepsy type 1 or type 2 patients and healthy controls. The study's findings and limits: In some patient and control memory CD4+ samples, autoreactive clones were absent. Autoreactive clonotypes reportedly recurred in blood of same and different patients, not controls.

Comments on this clone: No antigen is known for it.

V trimming: 4 bases; J trimming: 5 bases; junction bases outside the gene matches: 6. The CDR3 covers 16 residues. Germline V CDR1 and CDR2: LGHNA, YNFKEQ. Sequenced by immunoSEQ multiplex PCR; TCRdb stores in-frame clones only, minus some. Of some 23,000 clones in the sample, roughly 86% were seen once. The origin of this receptor is a human donor with narcolepsy. Sequenced material: CD45RA- memory CD4+ T cells from PBMCs. The V call is TRBV4-2, the J call TRBJ2-3; 13 positions match TRBD2. The CDR3 protein is CASSPLAGGREDTQYF. DNA for the CDR3: TGTGCCAGCAGCCCACTAGCGGGAGGGAGGGAAGATACGCAGTATTTT.